This T cell receptor beta chain is from a study of blood T cell repertoires in COVID-19. For the study at large: COVID-19 samples collected from the United States, Italy and Spain covered acute and convalescent phases. The cDNA or gDNA used as material had been derived from T cells, B-cell-depleted T cells, or PBMCs.

J was trimmed by 9 bases and V by 2 bases; bases with no gene match: 3. CDR3 length: 13 residues. CDR1 is GTSNPN and CDR2 is SVGIG in the germline V gene (reference sequence). Original methodology: Counts of nucleated cells, estimated from reference gene primer amplification, were obtained. Repertoires were generated with immunoSEQ multiplex PCR, while TCRdb's copy carries only in-frame clones and drops some. Clone size and the V and J calls come from that table; the DNA yielded D and trimming. This table holds 200,000 to 300,000 clones, around 89% found once. Material: peripheral blood. The chain recombines TRBV30 with TRBJ1-6; 8 bases map to TRBD1. The TCR sequence derives from a man aged 55 to 70 who had recovered from COVID-19. The CDR3 DNA sequence: TGTGCCTGGAGTTTACAGGGGGGTTCACCCCTCCACTTT. It specifies CAWSLQGGSPLHF.